The subject of this entry is one T cell receptor beta chain. A quantity of roughly 0.5 to 1 ug RNA underwent reverse transcription using random hexamers. TCR beta CDR3 was amplified by immunoSEQ covering 54 Vbeta and 13 Jbeta. TCRdb re-called the immunoSEQ multiplex PCR reads with MiXCR, one entry per CDR3 protein. The data show around 230,000 distinct CDR3 sequences, 95% seen once. The sample belongs to a study of CD8 T cells in Susac syndrome. The patients serving as multiple sclerosis controls were treatment-naive. They had stable or active relapsing-remitting disease and fulfilled revised McDonald criteria. Bulk CD8+ and CD4+ cells came from magnetic negative isolation; CD8+ TEMRA by FACS. Per germline, CDR1 MNHEY and CDR2 SVGAGI. Trimming took 4 bases from V and 6 from J, leaving 13 bases between them. The CDR3 spans 14 residues.

Sequencing used CD4+ T cells from PBMCs. This chain joins TRBV6-5 and TRBJ2-1; TRBD1 is a possible D gene (6 bases). The TCR originated in a human donor with multiple sclerosis. CDR3 bases: TGTGCCAGCAGTTGGGGACAAGGGAGCAATGAGCAGTTCTTC. Its protein product is CASSWGQGSNEQFF.